These T cell receptor beta chains were read from a single sample in a study of shared T cell receptors in the human thymus. Method: immunoSEQ multiplex PCR; TCRdb's copy keeps in-frame clones and lacks some. The profile shows about 380,000 clones, approximately 95% of them singletons. The sample comprised thymocytes. Every receptor here comes from a human donor. The CDR3 runs from the conserved cysteine through the conserved F or W. A D gene is named only where the DNA matches it firmly. Size is stated for part of the rows, as once, few or many counts, or as a class when the clone is expanded.

v_gene	abundance	j_gene	d_gene	CDR3nt	CDR3aa
TRBV7-3	once	TRBJ2-1	TRBD2	TGTGCCAGCAGCTTGCGGGAGGGGACCTCCTACAATGAGCAGTTCTTC	CASSLREGTSYNEQFF
TRBV6-5	.	TRBJ1-2	TRBD1	TGTGCCAGCAGTTACTGGACAGGGGGCTATGGCTACACCTTC	CASSYWTGGYGYTF
TRBV28	once	TRBJ1-5	TRBD1	TGTGCCAGCAGTTTACCGCCGGACAGGGAGACCCCGCCCAGGAGCAATCAGCCCCAGCATTTT	CASSLPPDRETPPRSNQPQHF
TRBV6-5	once	TRBJ1-4	.	TGTGCCAGCAGTTGCCTGAATGCAACTAATGAAAAACTGTTTTTT	CASSCLNATNEKLFF
TRBV18	.	TRBJ1-1	.	TGTGCCAGCTCACCGCAGATCGCCTACACTGAAGCTTTCTTT	CASSPQIAYTEAFF
TRBV6-1	.	TRBJ2-7	.	TGTGCCAGCAGTGAAGGAGTGCGACTCGAGCAGTACTTC	CASSEGVRLEQYF
TRBV15	.	TRBJ2-2	.	TGTGCCACCAGCAGAGCCAGGGTAACCGGGGAGCTGTTTTTT	CATSRARVTGELFF
TRBV4-2	.	TRBJ2-3	.	TGTGCCAGCAGCCAAGAGGGCGTAGGGCGTAATGGGGATGGAGATACGCAGTATTTT	CASSQEGVGRNGDGDTQYF
TRBV18	once	TRBJ2-2	.	TGTGCCAGCTCCCCCGGACTTCCAACCGGGGAGCTGTTTTTT	CASSPGLPTGELFF
TRBV7-6	.	TRBJ2-7	.	TGTGCCAGCAGTTGGTTAATTGGGGCAGGGACGTCCTACGAGCAGTACTTC	CASSWLIGAGTSYEQYF
TRBV7-9	.	TRBJ1-1	.	TGTGCCAGCAGCTTAGGAGCGCCGGTGGGGACTGAAGCTTTCTTT	CASSLGAPVGTEAFF
TRBV5-4	.	TRBJ2-7	TRBD2	TGTGCCAGCAGCTTGGGGAGCGGGAGCGAAATCTACGAGCAGTACTTC	CASSLGSGSEIYEQYF
TRBV6-4	.	TRBJ2-2	.	TGTGCCAGCAGTAGGGAGTTCACCGGGGAGCTGTTTTTT	CASSREFTGELFF
TRBV19	.	TRBJ1-2	.	TGTGCCAGTAGTATAGATCATGGATATGGCTACACCTTC	CASSIDHGYGYTF
TRBV9	.	TRBJ2-3	TRBD1	TGTGCCAGCAGCGTTCAGGGGGCTGGTGCAGATACGCAGTATTTT	CASSVQGAGADTQYF
TRBV19	.	TRBJ2-1	.	TGTGCCAGTAATCCCTCTAGCCTGAATGAGCAGTTCTTC	CASNPSSLNEQFF
TRBV19	.	TRBJ2-1	.	TGTGCCAGTAGGTTGTCAGGGGCATACAATGAGCAGTTCTTC	CASRLSGAYNEQFF
TRBV7-2	.	TRBJ2-2	.	TGTGCCAGCAGCTTAGTTGAGGGGCCAGGGACCGGGGAGCTGTTTTTT	CASSLVEGPGTGELFF
TRBV28	.	TRBJ2-7	.	TGTGCCAGCAGTTTATTTCGGGGTACCCACTACGAGCAGTACTTC	CASSLFRGTHYEQYF
TRBV9	.	TRBJ2-7	TRBD2	TGTGCCAGCAGCGTAGATGAGCGGGGATCCTACGAGCAGTACTTC	CASSVDERGSYEQYF
TRBV19	.	TRBJ2-3	.	TGTGCCAGTAGTATCAGTCGGACAGATAGCGAGTATAGCACAGATACGCAGTATTTT	CASSISRTDSEYSTDTQYF
TRBV5-6	.	TRBJ1-2	TRBD1	TGTGCCAGCAGCCCCATTCGAGACAGGGGATATGGCTACACCTTC	CASSPIRDRGYGYTF
TRBV14	.	TRBJ2-1	TRBD2	TGTGCCAGCAGCCAAGAGGCTAGCGGGGGTTACAATGAGCAGTTCTTC	CASSQEASGGYNEQFF
TRBV4-1	.	TRBJ2-7	TRBD2	TGCGCCAGCAGCCGGACTAGCGGTTTAGAGCAGTACTTC	CASSRTSGLEQYF
TRBV9	.	TRBJ2-7	.	TGTGCCAGCAGCCAAAGCGTGGGAGGCAACTGGGGAGAGCAGTACTTC	CASSQSVGGNWGEQYF
TRBV9	.	TRBJ2-1	TRBD2	TGTGCCAGCAGCGCACCTAGCGGCGAACCCAAAAGGAGCTCCTACAATGAGCAGTTCTTC	CASSAPSGEPKRSSYNEQFF
TRBV27	.	TRBJ2-1	TRBD2	TGTGCCAGCCGACTAGCGGCTACCTCCTACAATGAGCAGTTCTTC	CASRLAATSYNEQFF
TRBV10-2	.	TRBJ2-3	TRBD2	TGCGCCAGCAGTGAGTCCCAGGGGATTCACAAAGATGCGGGAGGCTACACAGATACGCAGTATTTT	CASSESQGIHKDAGGYTDTQYF
TRBV7-2	.	TRBJ2-2	.	TGTGCCAGCAGCTTCCCGCCTTATGGGGGGCGAGGCACCGGGGAGCTGTTTTTT	CASSFPPYGGRGTGELFF
TRBV6-4	.	TRBJ1-2	.	TGTGCCAGCAGTGACCCCCGGGGAGGAGGCTACACCTTC	CASSDPRGGGYTF
TRBV28	.	TRBJ2-1	TRBD2	TGTGCCAGTCCTCCGGGACAGCTACAAATTTTTAGCGGGAGGGCCAATACGTCCTACAATGAGCAGTTCTTC	CASPPGQLQIFSGRANTSYNEQFF
TRBV19	.	TRBJ1-2	.	TGTGCCAGTAGTAGCCGGAGCCGGGGGTCGTCCTATGGCTACACCTTC	CASSSRSRGSSYGYTF
TRBV5-4	once	TRBJ2-3	.	TGTGCCAGCAGCTTGAGGGACAACACAGATACGCAGTATTTT	CASSLRDNTDTQYF
TRBV27	.	TRBJ1-1	.	TGTGCCAGCAGCGGACCGGGGGGAGGGACTGAAGCTTTCTTT	CASSGPGGGTEAFF
TRBV7-6	.	TRBJ2-7	.	TGTGCCAGCAGCTTAGAGAGGGTCGGGCAGTACTTC	CASSLERVGQYF
TRBV6-1	.	TRBJ1-4	.	TGTGCCAGCAGTGAAGGGGCTGGGGCGGACCATGAAAAACTGTTTTTT	CASSEGAGADHEKLFF
TRBV5-6	few	TRBJ2-2	TRBD2	TGTGCCAGCAGCTTGTACACGGGAGGCCTCTTAACCGGGGAGCTGTTTTTT	CASSLYTGGLLTGELFF
TRBV20-1	.	TRBJ2-7	.	TGCAGTGCTAGGGGCGCAGGGATGAAGTACTTC	CSARGAGMKYF
TRBV11-2	once	TRBJ2-7	.	TGTGCCAGCAGCCCCCCCCCGACAGTCTCCTACGAGCAGTACTTC	CASSPPPTVSYEQYF
TRBV7-9	.	TRBJ1-1	.	TGTGCCAGCAGCCTCTGGACGAACACTGAAGCTTTCTTT	CASSLWTNTEAFF
TRBV27	.	TRBJ2-1	TRBD2	TGTGCCAGCAGTTTATTGCTAGCGGGAGTTAATGAGCAGTTCTTC	CASSLLLAGVNEQFF
TRBV2	.	TRBJ1-1	TRBD1	TGTGCCACCTCGAGGGGGGGACAGGGTACCGGCACTGAAGCTTTCTTT	CATSRGGQGTGTEAFF
TRBV6-5	.	TRBJ2-1	.	TGTGCCAGCAGTTACGGGCGGGACCTCAATGAGCAGTTCTTC	CASSYGRDLNEQFF
TRBV6-5	.	TRBJ1-2	.	TGTGCCAGCAGTGCCGGAGCAAGCTACACCTTC	CASSAGASYTF
TRBV7-2	.	TRBJ2-1	.	TGTGCCAGCACCCCCATTCCCGACTATGAGCAGTTCTTC	CASTPIPDYEQFF
TRBV5-6	.	TRBJ2-1	TRBD1	TGTGCCAGCAGCCCGGGACAGGGTGGCTACAATGAGCAGTTCTTC	CASSPGQGGYNEQFF
TRBV5-7	.	TRBJ1-4	TRBD1	TGTGCCAGCAGCCCGTACAGGGGGAGGACAACTAATGAAAAACTGTTTTTT	CASSPYRGRTTNEKLFF
TRBV30	.	TRBJ2-1	TRBD2	TGTGCCAGACTAGCGGGAGACCCCAATGAGCAGTTCTTC	CARLAGDPNEQFF
TRBV5-1	.	TRBJ2-1	.	TGCGCCAGCAGCCTCCTATCGTGGCCCTATCCTCGGGGGTTATACAATGAGCAGTTCTTC	CASSLLSWPYPRGLYNEQFF
TRBV10-3	.	TRBJ1-2	.	TGTGCCATCCCGGGAATCAACTATGGCTACACCTTC	CAIPGINYGYTF
TRBV5-5	.	TRBJ2-1	TRBD2	TGTGCCAGCAGCTTTTTACTAGCGGGAGGTAGAGCCTACAATGAGCAGTTCTTC	CASSFLLAGGRAYNEQFF
TRBV5-6	.	TRBJ1-1	.	TGTGCCAGCAGCTCCAGGGGCATGAACACTGAAGCTTTCTTT	CASSSRGMNTEAFF
TRBV5-1	.	TRBJ1-1	.	TGCGCCAGCAGCTTGGTACTGAACTTCACTGAAGCTTTCTTT	CASSLVLNFTEAFF
TRBV11-2	.	TRBJ1-4	.	TGTGCCAGCAGTCGTTCGGAGGGGAGGGAAAAACTGTTTTTT	CASSRSEGREKLFF